This entry features one T cell receptor (beta chain) sequence. Its target is not known. The sample comes from a study of T cells in Graves' hyperthyroidism and ophthalmopathy. Notes on the study in general: Model-based prediction identified ophthalmopathy a median 6.5 months prior to its onset. Among thyroid clonotypes expanded above 0.001, most also appeared in blood.

V was pared by 4 bases and J by 1 base, with 5 bases of the junction left unmatched. This CDR3 has 15 amino acids. The germline V gene encodes CDR1 DFQATT and CDR2 SNEGSKA (reference sequence). Template material for amplifying TCR beta CDR3 regions consisted of RNA transcripts. Researchers ran a first-round RT-PCR on the TCR CDR3 using the HTBI primer set. MiXCR was run by TCRdb on the multiplex PCR reads, yielding one entry per CDR3 protein. The table lists about 350,000 distinct CDR3 sequences, about 15% of them singletons. Material: blood. This clonotype was sampled from a woman in her twenties or thirties with Graves' hyperthyroidism. J is TRBJ2-4 and V is TRBV20-1; the match to TRBD1 covers 9 bases. The CDR3 DNA reads TGCAGTGCTATCGAACAGGGGGCGGCCAAAAACATTCAGTACTTC. Encoded protein: CSAIEQGAAKNIQYF.